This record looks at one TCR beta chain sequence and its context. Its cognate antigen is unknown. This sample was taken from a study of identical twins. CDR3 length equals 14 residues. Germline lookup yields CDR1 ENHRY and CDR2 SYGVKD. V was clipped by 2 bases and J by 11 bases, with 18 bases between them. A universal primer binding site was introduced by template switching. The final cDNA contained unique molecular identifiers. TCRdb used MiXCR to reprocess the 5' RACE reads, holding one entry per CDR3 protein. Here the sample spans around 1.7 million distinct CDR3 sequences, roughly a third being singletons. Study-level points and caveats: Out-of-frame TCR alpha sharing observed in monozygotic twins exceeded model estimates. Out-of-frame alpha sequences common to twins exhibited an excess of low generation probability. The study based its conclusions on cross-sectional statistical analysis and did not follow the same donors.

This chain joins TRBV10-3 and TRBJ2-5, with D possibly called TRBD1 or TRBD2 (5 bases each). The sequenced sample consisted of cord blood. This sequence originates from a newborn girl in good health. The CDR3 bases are TGTGCCATCAGTGAGAGGGGCGGGCCCTACAAGCAGTACTTC. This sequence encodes CAISERGGPYKQYF.